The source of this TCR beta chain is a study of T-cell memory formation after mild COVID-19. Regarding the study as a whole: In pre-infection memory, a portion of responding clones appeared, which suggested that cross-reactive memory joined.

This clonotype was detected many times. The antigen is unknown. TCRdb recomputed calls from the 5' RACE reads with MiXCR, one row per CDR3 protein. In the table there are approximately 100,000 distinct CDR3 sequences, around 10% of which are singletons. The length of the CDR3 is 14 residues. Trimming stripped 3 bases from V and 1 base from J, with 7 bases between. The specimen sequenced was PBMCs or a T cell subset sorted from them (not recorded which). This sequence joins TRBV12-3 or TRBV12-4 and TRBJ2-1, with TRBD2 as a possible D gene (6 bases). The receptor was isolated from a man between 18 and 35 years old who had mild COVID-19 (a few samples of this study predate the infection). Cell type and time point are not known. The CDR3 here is CASSFAGSYNEQFF. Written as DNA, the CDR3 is TGTGCCAGCAGTTTTGCGGGGTCCTACAATGAGCAGTTCTTC.